This is a list of T cell receptor beta chains from one sample in a study of cytomegalovirus exposure and HLA in healthy donors. The assay was immunoSEQ multiplex PCR, and TCRdb's table has in-frame clones only and misses some. The sample includes some 120,000 clones. Specimen: PBMCs. These receptors originate from a young man in good health and CMV-seronegative. CDR3s include the opening cysteine and the closing phenylalanine or tryptophan. Each record gives: V gene, J gene, CDR3 protein.

TRBV6-6	TRBJ1-1	CASSYSTSGQEAFF
TRBV30	TRBJ2-5	CAWTSGGAGGETQYF
TRBV18	TRBJ2-5	CASSPPGGLHQGETQYF
TRBV10-2	TRBJ2-3	CATIYSTHTDTQYF
TRBV27	TRBJ1-1	CASSLRPPGRGANTEAFF
TRBV27	TRBJ2-2	CASTRGVGVNTGELFF
TRBV6-1	TRBJ2-1	CASSELTSGRHGNEQFF
TRBV7-3	TRBJ2-1	CASSLALAGDRQFF
TRBV5-1	.	CASSPEGRAYEQYF
TRBV28	TRBJ2-7	CASRASSGHYEQYF
TRBV5-1	TRBJ2-5	CASSSRTGIIQETQYF
TRBV6-1	TRBJ2-1	CASSESGGAYNEQFF
TRBV27	TRBJ2-5	CASSLSGGGPETQYF
TRBV27	TRBJ2-3	CASRPSGRTDTQYF
TRBV4-1	TRBJ2-7	CASSLTSSDRVHEQYF
TRBV6-1	TRBJ2-6	CASSGETGTGANVLTF
TRBV7-6	TRBJ2-1	CASSLFVAGVPSYNEQFF
TRBV5-1	TRBJ1-3	CASSLDRSSGNTIYF
TRBV27	TRBJ2-1	CASSLIRGSGGEQFF
TRBV27	TRBJ2-7	CASSRAHPDEQYF
TRBV4-2	TRBJ2-1	CASSQDPPSGGRNEQFF
TRBV2	TRBJ1-4	CASSASSGTGGEKLFF
TRBV5-6	TRBJ2-5	CASSLQGVQETQYF
TRBV10-2	TRBJ1-2	CASSEIYGYTF
TRBV5-5	TRBJ2-7	CASSPRWTGSSYEQYF
TRBV27	.	CASNERRLSYEQYF
TRBV6-5	TRBJ2-1	CASSPQHRSRQFF
TRBV4-1	TRBJ1-4	CASSHNSRDIGVLNEKLFF
TRBV2	TRBJ1-6	CASSSDGGKSSPLHF
TRBV19	TRBJ1-2	CASSIRQGHGYTF
TRBV19	TRBJ2-7	CASAKQASSYEQYF
TRBV21-1	TRBJ1-2	CASSLRYGYTF
TRBV7-9	TRBJ1-1	CASSPPPGLEAFF
TRBV28	TRBJ1-3	CASSWTGVLSGNTIYF
TRBV25-1	TRBJ1-1	CASSRGATEAFF
TRBV27	TRBJ2-3	CASSFRSTDTQYF
TRBV14	TRBJ1-6	CASSQHGGQVLPLHF
TRBV14	TRBJ2-1	CASSQGTSSYNEQFF
TRBV19	TRBJ1-1	CASSPGWGTEAFF
TRBV19	TRBJ2-1	CASSMAGLYAEQFF
TRBV18	TRBJ1-1	CASATAMNTEAFF
TRBV4-1	TRBJ1-4	CASSQGDRGLLEKLFF
TRBV9	TRBJ1-6	CASSARQDNSPLHF
TRBV7-9	TRBJ1-5	CASSSTQGYGQPQHF
TRBV2	TRBJ1-5	CASSETTGFVQPQHF
TRBV5-1	TRBJ2-7	CASSRIPGENEQYF
TRBV6-1	TRBJ1-3	CASSEPGTAGNTIYF
TRBV5-6	TRBJ2-2	CASSLGPLQAGELFF
TRBV10-2	TRBJ2-7	CASGGGLLMEYEQYF
TRBV10-1	TRBJ2-1	CASSDDGGSYNEQFF
TRBV7-3	TRBJ2-5	CASRRGRGETQYF
TRBV6-1	TRBJ1-2	CASSADPTGSGYTF
TRBV6-1	TRBJ2-3	CAGGTSGTDTQYF
TRBV9	TRBJ2-7	CASSVDAGGNEQYF
TRBV5-1	TRBJ1-5	CASSLAVNQPQHF
TRBV5-4	TRBJ2-6	CASSTYRGSSGANVLTF
TRBV27	TRBJ1-5	CASSLMLNQPQHF
TRBV6-1	TRBJ2-7	CASSEGQGPFYEQYF
TRBV7-9	TRBJ2-2	CASSLGTGGPRELFF